This T cell receptor beta chain was retrieved from a study of shared clonotypes between healthy human individuals. Overall study context: Used for every donor were three CD4 naive, three CD4 memory, two CD8 naive and one CD8 memory plate.

The assay was immunoSEQ multiplex PCR, and TCRdb's table has in-frame clones only and misses some. Found here are about 1.5 million clones, 98% of them singletons; the top ten hold around 0.45%. The investigators split CD4+ cells into a CD45RA+ naive subset and a CD45RA-negative memory subset. Whole-study results and caveats: Generally, naive subsets came out with larger estimated richness than memory subsets.

The CDR3 contains 15 residues. V dropped 6 bases and J dropped 0 bases, with 13 bases sitting between them. Looked up from germline, CDR1 is SEHNR and CDR2 is FQNEAQ (reference sequence). Concerning this clone: Its target is unknown.

This clonotype was obtained from a man aged 25 to 40 in good health. The chain uses TRBV7-9 and TRBJ2-3; no clear D. Sequencing was performed on naive CD4+ T cells sorted from blood. Subset denoted: CD45RA+ positively selected. The CDR3 loop is CASRVGRHSTDTQYF. The CDR3 nucleotides are TGTGCCAGCAGAGTGGGCCGACATAGCACAGATACGCAGTATTTT. The entire variable domain, with the rest obtained from reference TRBV7-9 and TRBJ2-3, is as follows: DTGVSQNPRHKITKRGQNVTFRCDPISEHNRLYWYRQTLGQGPEFLTYFQNEAQLEKSRLLSDRFSAERPKGSFSTLEIQRTEQGDSAMYLCASRVGRHSTDTQYFGPGTRLTVL.